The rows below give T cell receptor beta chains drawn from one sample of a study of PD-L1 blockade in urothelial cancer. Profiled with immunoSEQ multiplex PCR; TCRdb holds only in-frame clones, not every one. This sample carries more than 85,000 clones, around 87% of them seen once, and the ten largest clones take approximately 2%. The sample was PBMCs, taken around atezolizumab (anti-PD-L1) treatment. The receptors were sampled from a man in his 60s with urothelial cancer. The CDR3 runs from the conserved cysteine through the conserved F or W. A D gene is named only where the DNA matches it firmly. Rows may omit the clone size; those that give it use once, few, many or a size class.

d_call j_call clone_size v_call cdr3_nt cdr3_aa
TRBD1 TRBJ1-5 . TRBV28 TGTGCCAGCAGTTTGGGGACAGGGTTGAGGCAGCCCCAGCATTTT CASSLGTGLRQPQHF
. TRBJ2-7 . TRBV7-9 TGTGCCAGCAGCTTAGAGAGTCAGGACTACGAGCAGTACTTC CASSLESQDYEQYF
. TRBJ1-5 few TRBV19 TGTGCCAGTAGTCGAACACAGGGAACCCATCAGCCCCAGCATTTT CASSRTQGTHQPQHF
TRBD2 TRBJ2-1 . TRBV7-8 TGTGCCAGCAGCTTAATTTTGGCGGGAGTTGAGCAGTTCTTC CASSLILAGVEQFF
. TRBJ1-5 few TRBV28 TGTGCCAGCAACCAAGGGGGTCCGGGGCAGCCCCAGCATTTT CASNQGGPGQPQHF
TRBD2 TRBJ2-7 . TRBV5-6 TGTGCCAGCAGCTCGGACGGACTAGTCCGTCCCTACGAGCAGTACTTC CASSSDGLVRPYEQYF
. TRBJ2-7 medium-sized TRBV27 TGTGCCAGCGGAACTTTGGGGGCAGGAGAGTACGAGCAGTACTTC CASGTLGAGEYEQYF
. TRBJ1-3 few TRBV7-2 TGTGCCAGCAGCCTCCACAGACCCAGGGTATGTGGAAACACCATATATTTT CASSLHRPRVCGNTIYF
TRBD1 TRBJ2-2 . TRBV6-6 TGTGCCACTGACAGGGCGAACACCGGGGAGCTGTTTTTT CATDRANTGELFF
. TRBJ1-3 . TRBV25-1 TGTGCCAGCAGTGAATATTTTCCAGTCTCTGGAAACACCATATATTTT CASSEYFPVSGNTIYF
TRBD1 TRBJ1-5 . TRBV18 TGTGCCAGCTCCCCCGACAGGGGAAGTGAGCAGCCCCAGCATTTT CASSPDRGSEQPQHF
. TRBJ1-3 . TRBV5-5 TGTGCCAGCAGCCCCGAGGGCCTCTCTGGAAACACCATATATTTT CASSPEGLSGNTIYF
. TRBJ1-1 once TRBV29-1 TGCAGCGTTGAACAACAGGGGAACACTGAAGCTTTCTTT CSVEQQGNTEAFF
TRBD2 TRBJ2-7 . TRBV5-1 TGCGCCAGCAGCTTGGCGGGAGGGCCGTCCTACGAGCAGTACTTC CASSLAGGPSYEQYF
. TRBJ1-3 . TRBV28 TGTGCCAGCAGTCCAGGTGGGGGAAACACCATATATTTT CASSPGGGNTIYF
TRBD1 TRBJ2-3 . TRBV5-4 TGTGCCAGCAGCCGCCGACGGCAGGGGGAGTATTTT CASSRRRQGEYF
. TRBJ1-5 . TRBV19 TGTGCCAGTCTAGGCAGTTTTAGCAATCAGCCCCAGCATTTT CASLGSFSNQPQHF
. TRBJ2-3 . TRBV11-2 TGTGCCAGCAGCCCCCAATTCACCTACACAGATACGCAGTATTTT CASSPQFTYTDTQYF
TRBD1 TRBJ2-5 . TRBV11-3 TGTGCCAGCAGCGCCGCGACAGGGGGGGAGACCCAGTACTTC CASSAATGGETQYF
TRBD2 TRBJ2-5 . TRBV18 TGTGCCAGCTCACCGCCACTAGCGGATGAGACCCAGTACTTC CASSPPLADETQYF
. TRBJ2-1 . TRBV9 TGTGCCAGCAGCAAGGGACACGTGAACTCCTACAATGAGCAGTTCTTC CASSKGHVNSYNEQFF
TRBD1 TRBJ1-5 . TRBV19 TGTGCCAGTAGTACGACAGGGGGCGGACGTAGCAATCAGCCCCAGCATTTT CASSTTGGGRSNQPQHF
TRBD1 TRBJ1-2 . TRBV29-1 TGCAGCGCCGGACAGGGGGTCGGAGGTGGCTACACCTTC CSAGQGVGGGYTF
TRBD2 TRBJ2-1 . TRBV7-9 TGTGCCAGCAGTCGCGCGGGAGGGCCTAATCTTCACAATGAGCAGTTCTTC CASSRAGGPNLHNEQFF
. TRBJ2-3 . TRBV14 TGTGCCAGCAGCCCTCACAACCCTAGCACAGATACGCAGTATTTT CASSPHNPSTDTQYF
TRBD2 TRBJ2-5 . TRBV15 TGTGCCACCAGCAGAGTAGCGGGAGTTGAAGAGACCCAGTACTTC CATSRVAGVEETQYF
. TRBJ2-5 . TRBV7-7 TGTGCCAGCAGCTTTGGAATTAGCGGAGAAGAGACCCAGTACTTC CASSFGISGEETQYF
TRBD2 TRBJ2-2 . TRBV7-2 TGTGCCAGCAGCCCGCGGGGGGGCGAAGCCGGGGAGCTGTTTTTT CASSPRGGEAGELFF
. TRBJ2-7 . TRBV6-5 TGTGCCAGCAGTCGACAGCGAGGGGGCTACGAGCAGTACTTC CASSRQRGGYEQYF
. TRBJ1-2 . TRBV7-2 TGTGCCAGCAGCTTTGACGGGGAAAACTATGGCTACACCTTC CASSFDGENYGYTF
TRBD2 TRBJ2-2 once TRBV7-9 TGTGCCCTGGATGGCGGGGGATACACCGGGGAGCTGTTTTTT CALDGGGYTGELFF
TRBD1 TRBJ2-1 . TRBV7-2 TGTGCCAGCAGCACCCGGGACAGTCACTACAATGAGCAGTTCTTC CASSTRDSHYNEQFF
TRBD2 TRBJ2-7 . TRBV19 TGTGCCAGTACCAAGACTAGCGGGAGGTTTCGCGAGCAGTACTTC CASTKTSGRFREQYF
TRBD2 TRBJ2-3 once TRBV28 TGTGCCAGCAGTCCAGCCCCAGGACTAGCGGGGGGCAGGGATACGCAGTATTTT CASSPAPGLAGGRDTQYF
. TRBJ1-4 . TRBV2 TGTGCCAGCAGTGTGGAGGGCCCAGGGAATGAAAAACTGTTTTTT CASSVEGPGNEKLFF
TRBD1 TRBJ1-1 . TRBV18 TGTGCCAGCTCACCTAACCACAGGGGGGCGGCTGAAGCTTTCTTT CASSPNHRGAAEAFF
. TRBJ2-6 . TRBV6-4 TGTGCCAGCAGTGATGGGGAGAACTCTGGGGCCAACGTCCTGACTTTC CASSDGENSGANVLTF
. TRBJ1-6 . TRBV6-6 TGTGCCAGCAGAATAGGGGCGACTTATAATTCACCCCTCCACTTT CASRIGATYNSPLHF
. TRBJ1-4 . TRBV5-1 TGCGCCAGCAGCTCCCTACAGGGTAATGAAAAACTGTTTTTT CASSSLQGNEKLFF
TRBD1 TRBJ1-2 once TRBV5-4 TGTGCCAGCAGCTTCGTTCAGGACAGGGGCGATGGCTACACCTTC CASSFVQDRGDGYTF
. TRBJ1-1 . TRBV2 TGTGCCAGCAGTGTGGGGGGTTGGAGCACTGAAGCTTTCTTT CASSVGGWSTEAFF
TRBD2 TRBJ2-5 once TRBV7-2 TGTGCCAGCAGCTTATTTGCGGGGGTGGGGGAGACCCAGTACTTC CASSLFAGVGETQYF